The 21 T cell receptor beta chains presented below share a single source sample, sequenced in a study of Graves' ophthalmopathy and Graves' hyperthyroidism listed by TCRdb under 2018. The sequencing machine was an Illumina HiSeq 2000. TCR beta CDR3 regions were amplified from RNA transcripts for repertoire sequencing. A first-round RT-PCR used HTBI primers with the Qiagen OneStep RT-PCR kit, followed by a second-round multiplex PCR, size selection and purification. TCRdb handled the public reads itself, with Q25 trimming in fastp and clone calling in MiXCR, and kept productive beta chains. Each CDR3 protein gets just one entry, which takes the most common genes and DNA from the rows behind it. Present in this sample are 560,000 or so distinct CDR3 sequences, under 40% of which were seen just once. The top ten clonotypes cover less than 4.5% of the sample. The specimen was peripheral blood or thyroid tissue (not recorded which). These receptors all come from an adult man with Graves' hyperthyroidism.

As concerns this clonotype: A clone one base away is much larger, so this may be a read error. This chain's CDR3 is CATSDLNRGGAEAFF. DNA of the CDR3: TGTGCCACCAGTGATTTGAACAGGGGAGGGGCTGAAGCTTTCTTT. This rearrangement joins TRBV24-1 to TRBJ1-1; 7 bases are shared with TRBD1. J lost 6 bases, V lost 0 bases, and 6 bases had no gene match. The germline CDR1 and CDR2 sequences are KGHDR and SFDVKD. CDR3 length: 15 amino acids.

This clonotype was counted many times. This chain uses TRBV7-8 with TRBJ1-1; 7 positions match TRBD1. The CDR3 has 18 residues. Germline V CDR1 and CDR2: SGHVS, FQNEAQ. The junction had 13 bases not matched to a gene; V was cut back by 3 bases and J by 0 bases. DNA for the CDR3: TGTGCCAGCAGCTTCCCCCGGGACAGCGTCTACATGAACACTGAAGCTTTCTTT. This translates into CASSFPRDSVYMNTEAFF.

CDR3: CAVVRTSGTFPYEQYF. For the CDR3, the DNA is TGTGCCGTCGTACGGACTAGCGGGACTTTCCCCTACGAGCAGTACTTC. The chain uses TRBV7-9 and TRBJ2-7, with 12 bases lining up with TRBD2. This CDR3 has 16 residues. Germline-derived CDR1 and CDR2 are SEHNR and FQNEAQ (reference sequence). J was trimmed by 2 bases and V by 11 bases; bases with no gene match: 13.

A remark on this clonotype: This CDR3 fails to terminate in the conserved phenylalanine or tryptophan, so it likely reflects a read error. CDR3 DNA sequence: TGTGCCAGCAGTTACTTGGGAAGAGGGGGCGCTGGGGCCAACGTCCTGACTTGC. Translation gives CASSYLGRGGAGANVLTC. This rearrangement joins TRBV10-3 to TRBJ2-6, with 7 bases fitting TRBD1. The CDR3 sequence is 18 residues long. The germline V gene has CDR1 ENHRY and CDR2 SYGVKD.

The chain combines TRBV7-8 with TRBJ2-5; D perhaps matches TRBD2 (5 bases). Trimming left V 1 base short and J 7 bases short, with 16 bases between. CDR1 and CDR2 from the germline V gene are SGHVS and FQNEAQ. CDR3 length: 15 amino acids. This chain's CDR3 is CASSLEWGEGMTQYF. Written as DNA, the CDR3 is TGTGCCAGCAGCTTAGAATGGGGAGAGGGAATGACCCAGTACTTC.

This clonotype has just a few counts. The rearrangement uses TRBV7-9 and TRBJ2-2; D remains ambiguous. Trimming stripped 5 bases from V and 4 bases from J, with 5 bases between. The CDR3 consists of 12 residues. Germline V gene data show CDR1 as SEHNR and CDR2 as FQNEAQ (reference sequence). DNA for the CDR3: TGTGCCAGCAGCCAGAGCACCGGGGAGCTGTTTTTT. Its translation is CASSQSTGELFF.

As concerns this clonotype: One end of the junction varies from germline; a read error may be responsible. The chain joins TRBV7-2 to TRBJ2-1; 13 nucleotides agree with TRBD2. The CDR3 spans 13 residues. The germline CDR1 and CDR2 sequences are SGHTA and FQGNSA. The CDR3 DNA reads as TGTGCCAGCAGCTTACAGACCGGGACTAGCGGGAACTTC. It specifies CASSLQTGTSGNF.

The J gene is TRBJ2-7, the V gene TRBV11-1; 10 bases align to TRBD1. After removal of 3 bases from V and 5 bases from J, the junction contained 7 bases not matched to a gene. This CDR3 is 15 amino acids long. Per the germline V gene, CDR1 is SGHAT and CDR2 is FQDESV (reference sequence). CDR3 in DNA: TGTGCCAGCAGCTTCCGGGACAGGGGAGTCAACGAGCAGTACTTC. Its translation is CASSFRDRGVNEQYF.

This clonotype showed up many times. V gene TRBV29-1 combines with J gene TRBJ2-5, with 13 bases lining up with TRBD2. Trimming cost V 3 bases and J 5 bases; bases outside gene matches: 6. CDR3 length equals 15 residues. Germline V gene sequence: CDR1 SQVTM, CDR2 ANQGSEA. CDR3 DNA sequence: TGCAGCGTTGATGGACTAGCGGGAGAGGGGGAGACCCAGTACTTC. This encodes CSVDGLAGEGETQYF.

About this clonotype itself: With a much larger clone just one base away, this may be a read error. The CDR3 protein is CASSLVVANTGELFF. The CDR3 bases are TGCGCCAGCAGCTTGGTTGTCGCGAACACCGGGGAGCTGTTTTTT. J is TRBJ2-2 and V is TRBV5-1; D call uncertain. In germline, CDR1 is SGHRS, CDR2 YFSETQ. The germline V and J ends were trimmed by 0 bases and 0 bases, with 6 bases remaining between them. The CDR3 runs to 15 residues.

The CDR3 here is CASNVGRNEKLFF. CDR3 nucleotides: TGTGCCAGCAACGTAGGCAGGAATGAAAAACTGTTTTTT. The rearrangement links TRBV6-1 to TRBJ1-4; no clear D gene. Germline assignment: CDR1 MNHNS and CDR2 SASEGT. There are 13 residues in the CDR3. The ends were cut back, 7 bases at V and 5 bases at J, with 11 bases in the middle.

The sample holds many counts of this clonotype. V is TRBV9 and J is TRBJ1-1; D gene ambiguous. V dropped 3 bases and J dropped 5 bases, with 11 bases sitting between them. CDR1 is SGDLS and CDR2 is YYNGEE in the germline V gene. The CDR3 consists of 13 residues. CDR3 sequence reads: CASSASRRTEAFF. CDR3 nucleotides: TGTGCCAGCAGCGCCTCAAGGAGAACTGAAGCTTTCTTT.

V and J are TRBV29-1 and TRBJ2-5; no clear D gene. CDR1 and CDR2 from the germline V gene are SQVTM and ANQGSEA. The CDR3 runs 12 residues. V lost 3 bases and J 0 bases, leaving 5 bases between the germline ends. This chain's CDR3 is CSVDSYQETQYF. The DNA for the CDR3 is TGCAGCGTTGATTCCTACCAAGAGACCCAGTACTTC.

The chain links TRBV5-1 to TRBJ2-5; D perhaps matches TRBD2 (5 bases). Germline V gives CDR1 SGHRS, CDR2 YFSETQ. V was pared by 4 bases and J by 3 bases, with 31 bases between. The CDR3 has 20 residues. The CDR3 DNA reads TGCGCCAGCAGCCTAAATCGGGTCCAGGCGACCTTACTAGTGAAAGAGACCCAGTACTTC. Amino acid sequence: CASSLNRVQATLLVKETQYF.

This clonotype was observed a few times. V is TRBV3-1 and J is TRBJ1-5, with D unclear. The V end was cut by 0 bases, the J end by 9 bases, with 9 bases between. Germline assignment: CDR1 LGHDT and CDR2 YNNKEL (reference sequence). The length of the CDR3 is 13 residues. CDR3 sequence: CASSQDGILPQHF. Here the CDR3 DNA reads TGTGCCAGCAGCCAAGACGGGATACTGCCCCAGCATTTT.

This clonotype was counted at least ten times. This chain joins TRBV19 and TRBJ2-5, with TRBD1 identical over 9 bases. This CDR3 contains 13 residues. From germline, CDR1 is LNHDA and CDR2 SQIVND (reference sequence). Trimming took 6 bases from V and 3 from J; bases not matched to a gene: 2. In DNA, the CDR3 is TGTGCCAGTAGACAGGGGGCCAAAGAGACCCAGTACTTC. It translates to CASRQGAKETQYF.

This clonotype was detected a few times. V usage is TRBV19 and J usage is TRBJ2-7; D may correspond to TRBD1 or TRBD2 (5 bases each). V lost 1 base and J lost 2, with 18 bases in between. CDR3 length: 17 residues. CDR1 is LNHDA, CDR2 SQIVND, per germline (reference sequence). CDR3 bases: TGTGCCAGTAGTATAGTGGGGACGGGCAGGGAGCCCTACGAGCAGTACTTC. Translation: CASSIVGTGREPYEQYF.

The V gene is TRBV6-6, the J gene TRBJ1-1; 10 nucleotides agree with TRBD1. Unmatched junction bases numbered 10, after V lost 0 bases and J lost 9 bases. CDR3 length equals 16 residues. Germline V CDR1 and CDR2: MNHNY, SVGAGI (reference sequence). In nucleotides, the CDR3 is TGTGCCAGCAGTTACTCGTCCGGGACAGGGGTGGGGAAAGCTTTCTTT. Protein: CASSYSSGTGVGKAFF.

A word on this clonotype: A read error is possible here, since a much larger clone lies one base away. The chain links TRBV10-3 to TRBJ2-7; D is possibly TRBD2 (7 bases). V gave up 7 bases and J gave up 3 bases, with 13 bases separating them. Per germline, CDR1 ENHRY and CDR2 SYGVKD. There are 13 residues in the CDR3. CDR3 coding DNA: TGTGCCATCAAGGGGGACTATCACTACGAGCAGTACTTC. Residues: CAIKGDYHYEQYF.

This clonotype was counted only a few times. The chain links TRBV7-9 to TRBJ2-6; D is possibly TRBD1 (6 bases). The CDR3 runs to 16 residues. Germline V gene sequence: CDR1 SEHNR, CDR2 FQNEAQ (reference sequence). V was shortened by 5 bases and J by 1 base, with 12 bases between the two germline ends. The CDR3, as DNA: TGTGCCAGCAGCCGGGGTACAGGGTCTGGGGCCAACGTCCTGACTTTC. This encodes CASSRGTGSGANVLTF.

The rearrangement joins TRBV20-1 to TRBJ2-3; D remains unclear. V was trimmed by 6 bases and J by 4 bases, leaving 17 bases between them. Germline V CDR1 and CDR2: DFQATT, SNEGSKA (reference sequence). The CDR3 runs 14 residues. The CDR3 is CSATPGPLADTQYF. In DNA, the CDR3 is TGCAGTGCAACACCGGGTCCCTTGGCAGATACGCAGTATTTT.